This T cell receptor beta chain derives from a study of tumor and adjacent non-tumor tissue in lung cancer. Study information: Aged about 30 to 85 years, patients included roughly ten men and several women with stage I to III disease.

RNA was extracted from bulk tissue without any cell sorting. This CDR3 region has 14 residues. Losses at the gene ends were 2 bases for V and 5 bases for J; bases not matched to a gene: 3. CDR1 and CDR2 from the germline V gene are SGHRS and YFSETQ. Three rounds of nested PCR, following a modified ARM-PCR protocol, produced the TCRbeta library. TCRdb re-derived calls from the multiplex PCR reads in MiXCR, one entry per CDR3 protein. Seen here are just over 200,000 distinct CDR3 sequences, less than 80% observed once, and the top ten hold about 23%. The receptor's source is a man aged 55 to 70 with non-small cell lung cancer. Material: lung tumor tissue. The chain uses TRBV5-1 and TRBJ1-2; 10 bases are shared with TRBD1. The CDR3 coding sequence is TGCGCCAGCAGCTTCGGACAGGGGGAATATGGCTACACCTTC. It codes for CASSFGQGEYGYTF.